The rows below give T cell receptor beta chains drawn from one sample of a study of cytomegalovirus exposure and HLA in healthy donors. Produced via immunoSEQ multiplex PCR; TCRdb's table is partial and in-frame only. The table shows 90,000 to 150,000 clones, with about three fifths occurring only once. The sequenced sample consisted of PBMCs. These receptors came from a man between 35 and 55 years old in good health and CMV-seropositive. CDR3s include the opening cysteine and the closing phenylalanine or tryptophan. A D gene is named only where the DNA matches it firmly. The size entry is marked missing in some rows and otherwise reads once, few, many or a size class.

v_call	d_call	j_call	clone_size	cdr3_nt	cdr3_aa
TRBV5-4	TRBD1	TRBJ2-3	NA	TGTGCCAGCTTTTCCGGGACAGGACCGGATACGCAGTATTTT	CASFSGTGPDTQYF
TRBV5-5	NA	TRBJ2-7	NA	TGTGCCAGCAGCTCGTCCGGGGAGTTGGCCTACGAGCAGTACTTC	CASSSSGELAYEQYF
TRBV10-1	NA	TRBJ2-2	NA	TGCGCCAGCAGTGAGTCCCGCGAGGAGCTGTTTTTT	CASSESREELFF
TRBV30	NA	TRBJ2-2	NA	TGTGCCTGGAGTGTTGTACTAGCCGGCGGGGAGCTGTTTTTT	CAWSVVLAGGELFF
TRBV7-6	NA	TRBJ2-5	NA	TGTGCCAGCAGCCCACGGGAGACCCAGTACTTC	CASSPRETQYF
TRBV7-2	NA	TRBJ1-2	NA	TGTGCCAGCAGCCCCCGGACTCTTGGCTACACCTTC	CASSPRTLGYTF
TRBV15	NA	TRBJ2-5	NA	TGTGCCACCAGCAAGGGGTCTGATCGGGAGACCCAGTACTTC	CATSKGSDRETQYF
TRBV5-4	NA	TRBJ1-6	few	TGTGCCAGCAGCTGGGACATGCCGAATTCACCCCTCCACTTT	CASSWDMPNSPLHF
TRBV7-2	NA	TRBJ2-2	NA	TGTGCCAGCAGCTTGTACAAGAACACCGGGGAGCTGTTTTTT	CASSLYKNTGELFF
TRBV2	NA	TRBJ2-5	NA	TGTGCCAGCAGTGCCAGCGCCAACCGAGAGACCCAGTACTTC	CASSASANRETQYF
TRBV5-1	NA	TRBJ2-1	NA	TGCGCCAGCAGCCAATGGGGGCGCCTGGGTGACAATGAGCAGTTCTTC	CASSQWGRLGDNEQFF
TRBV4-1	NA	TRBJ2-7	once	TGCGCCAGCAGCCAGGGCCAGGGCTTCTACGAGCAGTACTTC	CASSQGQGFYEQYF
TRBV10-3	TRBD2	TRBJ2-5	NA	TGTGCCATCAGTGAAACGCTAGCGGGAGTAGAGACCCAGTACTTC	CAISETLAGVETQYF
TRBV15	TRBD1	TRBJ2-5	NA	TGTGCCACCAGCCGAAACCGGGACCCGGGCCAGGGGGCCCAGTACTTC	CATSRNRDPGQGAQYF
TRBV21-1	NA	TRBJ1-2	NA	TGTGCCAGCAGCAAAGGAGAATGCCGAGCTACTCATCTTGGCTACACCTTC	CASSKGECRATHLGYTF
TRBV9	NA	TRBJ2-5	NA	TGTGCCAGCAGCGTAGCTGGGGCAGGTGGTAGTGAGACCCAGTACTTC	CASSVAGAGGSETQYF
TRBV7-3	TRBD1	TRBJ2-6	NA	TGTGCCAGCAGCTTATTGAGTGAAGACAGGGTTGGCGCCAACGTCCTGACTTTC	CASSLLSEDRVGANVLTF
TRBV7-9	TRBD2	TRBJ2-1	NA	TGTGCCAGCAGCTTAGGGGCTAGCGGGAGCAATGAGCAGTTCTTC	CASSLGASGSNEQFF
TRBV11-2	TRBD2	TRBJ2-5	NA	TGTGCCAGCAGCCCAGGACTAGATCAAGAGACCCAGTACTTC	CASSPGLDQETQYF
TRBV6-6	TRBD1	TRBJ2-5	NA	TGTGCCAGCAGTTACGGACAGGGTGGAGGAGAGACCCAGTACTTC	CASSYGQGGGETQYF
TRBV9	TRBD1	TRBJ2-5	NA	TGTGCCAGCAGCGCGGGGGACAGGGGGCCCGTGGAGACCCAGTACTTC	CASSAGDRGPVETQYF
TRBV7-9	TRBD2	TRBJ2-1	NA	TGTGCCAGCACCTTACAGGGTAGCGGGGGATACAATGAGCAGTTCTTC	CASTLQGSGGYNEQFF
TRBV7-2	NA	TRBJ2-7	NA	TGTGCCAGCAGCCGGGATGGGTCCTACGAGCAGTACTTC	CASSRDGSYEQYF
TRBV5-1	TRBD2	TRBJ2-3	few	TGCGCCAGCAGCTTGGAGAGCGGGAGCGCAGATACGCAGTATTTT	CASSLESGSADTQYF
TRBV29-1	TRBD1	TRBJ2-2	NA	TGCAGCGTGGATTCCCCAGGGGGCCCGAACACCGGGGAGCTGTTTTTT	CSVDSPGGPNTGELFF
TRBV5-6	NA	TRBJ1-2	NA	TGTGCCAGCAGCTTGTCGGGAGCCTATGGCTACACCTTC	CASSLSGAYGYTF
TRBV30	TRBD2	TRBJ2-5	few	TGTGCCTGGAGTTTGGGACTAGCGGGAGGAGAGACCCAGTACTTC	CAWSLGLAGGETQYF
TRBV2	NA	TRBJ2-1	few	TGTGCCAGCACCGCCCAGGTCTCCTACAATGAGCAGTTCTTC	CASTAQVSYNEQFF
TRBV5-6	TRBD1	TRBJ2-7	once	TGTGCCAGCACCAAACCAAAAGACAGGGGTTACTACGAGCAGTACTTC	CASTKPKDRGYYEQYF
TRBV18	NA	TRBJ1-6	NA	TGTGCCAGCTCACCTGGAGGTTTCAGTAATTCACCCCTCCACTTT	CASSPGGFSNSPLHF
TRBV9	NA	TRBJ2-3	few	TGTGCCAGCAGCGTCCGGGGGATAACTAGCACAGATACGCAGTATTTT	CASSVRGITSTDTQYF
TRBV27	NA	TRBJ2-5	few	TGTGCCAGCAGTTTATCCTGGACTGGCCAAGAGACCCAGTACTTC	CASSLSWTGQETQYF
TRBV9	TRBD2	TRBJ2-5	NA	TGTGCCAGCAGCAGCGGGGGCTGGGGGGAGACCCAGTACTTC	CASSSGGWGETQYF
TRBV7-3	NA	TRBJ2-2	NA	TGTGCCAGCAGCCCCAATAGGCAGGGGCTCGTTGGGACCGGGGAGCTGTTTTTT	CASSPNRQGLVGTGELFF
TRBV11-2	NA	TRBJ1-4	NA	TGTGCCAGCAGCTCGGGACATTCTATCGGTGAAAAACTGTTTTTT	CASSSGHSIGEKLFF